Sequencing of this T cell receptor beta chain was carried out in a study of blood T cell repertoires in COVID-19. Study as a whole: The samples span acute and convalescent COVID-19 from the United States, Italy and Spain. The analysed material was cDNA or gDNA that came from T cells, B-cell-depleted T cells, or PBMCs.

This table comes from immunoSEQ multiplex PCR, and its TCRdb copy is limited to in-frame clones, with some not included. Counted here are about 120,000 clones, roughly 80% occurring once; the ten biggest clones make up roughly 2.7%. The sequence derives from a man in his fifties with acute or convalescent COVID-19. The sample taken for sequencing was peripheral blood.

This CDR3 reads CATGLPRDRGGETQYF. The CDR3 DNA reads as TGTGCCACCGGCCTTCCTCGGGACAGGGGAGGGGAGACCCAGTACTTC. The chain links TRBV24-1 to TRBJ2-5; the match to TRBD1 covers 10 bases. Unmatched junction bases numbered 14, after V lost 9 bases and J lost 5 bases. Germline loops: CDR1 KGHDR, CDR2 SFDVKD. This CDR3 is 16 amino acids long.